Below are 12 T cell receptor beta chains sequenced from a single sample in a study of early stage breast cancer tumors (dated by TCRdb to about 2017). The library was prepared using the immunoSEQ multiplex PCR assay. Drawn from immuneACCESS, this table holds only the in-frame rearrangements with V and J called that TCRdb kept. Clones are partly lost; checked studies trace under half to an unresolved V gene and leave the rest unexplained. This sample has fewer than 80,000 clones in its table, and 75% to 90% of those were observed once. 4.7% of the sample rests with the top ten. Sequenced sample: blood. These receptors all stem from a person aged 40 to 50 with breast cancer.

The J gene is TRBJ2-7, the V gene TRBV7-9; 7 nucleotides match TRBD1. The CDR3 runs 15 residues. V lost 4 bases, J lost 2 bases, and 8 bases stayed unmatched. Germline V gene lookup returns CDR1 SEHNR and CDR2 FQNEAQ (reference sequence). CDR3 bases: TGTGCCAGCAGCTCCCGGGACAGCACGACCTACGAGCAGTACTTC. Its protein product is CASSSRDSTTYEQYF.

The chain links TRBV14 to TRBJ2-2; no clear D gene. V was cut by 2 bases and J by 5 bases, with 12 bases left in between. CDR1 and CDR2 (germline): SGHDN, FVKESK. The CDR3 is 15 residues long. As DNA, the CDR3 is TGTGCCAGCAGCCAACCGGGCCTCAGTACCGGGGAGCTGTTTTTT. This encodes CASSQPGLSTGELFF.

The gene calls are TRBV11-2 and TRBJ1-4; 7 bases line up with TRBD1. Germline-derived CDR1 and CDR2 are SGHAT and FQNNGV. Unmatched junction bases numbered 8, after V lost 5 bases and J lost 8 bases. This CDR3 has 14 amino acids. The CDR3 is CASSPGTVGEKLFF. The CDR3 nucleotides are TGTGCCAGCAGCCCCGGGACAGTAGGGGAAAAACTGTTTTTT.

The CDR3 sequence: CSVEGQTSISYNEQFF. As DNA, the CDR3 is TGCAGCGTTGAAGGTCAAACATCTATTTCCTACAATGAGCAGTTCTTC. The J gene is TRBJ2-1, the V gene TRBV29-1; D remains ambiguous. Per the germline V gene, CDR1 is SQVTM and CDR2 is ANQGSEA. This CDR3 is 16 amino acids long. V gave up 1 base and J gave up 1 base, with 14 bases separating them.

J is TRBJ1-1 and V is TRBV2; D is possibly TRBD1 (6 bases). Trimming left V 7 bases short and J 4 bases short, with 13 bases between. This CDR3 region has 13 residues. CDR1 and CDR2 from the germline V gene are SNHLY and FYNNEI. The CDR3 sequence: CASNPQGATEAFF. In nucleotides, the CDR3 is TGTGCCAGCAATCCACAGGGTGCCACTGAAGCTTTCTTT. The whole variable domain, filled in from reference TRBV2 and TRBJ1-1, reads EPEVTQTPSHQVTQMGQEVILRCVPISNHLYFYWYRQILGQKVEFLVSFYNNEISEKSEIFDDQFSVERPDGSNFTLKIRSTKLEDSAMYFCASNPQGATEAFFGQGTRLTVV.

The chain employs TRBV14 and TRBJ2-7, with 7 bases aligning to TRBD2. J gave up 0 bases and V 3 bases, and 5 bases lay outside the gene matches. Germline V gene sequence: CDR1 SGHDN, CDR2 FVKESK. The CDR3 extends over 15 amino acids. CDR3 DNA sequence: TGTGCCAGCAGCCAGGGGGGGTGGAGCTCCTACGAGCAGTACTTC. Translation: CASSQGGWSSYEQYF. Full variable domain (rest looked up from reference TRBV14 and TRBJ2-7): EAGVTQFPSHSVIEKGQTVTLRCDPISGHDNLYWYRRVMGKEIKFLLHFVKESKQDESGMPNNRFLAERTGGTYSTLKVQPAELEDSGVYFCASSQGGWSSYEQYFGPGTRLTVT.

The rearrangement uses TRBV14 and TRBJ2-1; 14 nucleotides agree with TRBD2. Germline V lookup: CDR1 SGHDN, CDR2 FVKESK. With 6 bases clipped from V and 7 bases from J, the junction kept 8 bases outside the gene matches. This CDR3 has 16 residues. CDR3 coding DNA: TGTGCCAGCAGTTTCGGGACTAGCGGGAGAAGGAATGAGCAGTTCTTC. Its protein product is CASSFGTSGRRNEQFF.

This sequence joins TRBV7-3 and TRBJ2-2; D not resolved. V was pared by 0 bases and J by 5 bases, with 4 bases between. The CDR3 extends over 13 amino acids. Germline CDR1 and CDR2: SGHTA and FQGTGA. The CDR3 here is CASSLTLTGELFF. The DNA of the CDR3 is TGTGCCAGCAGCTTAACGTTGACCGGGGAGCTGTTTTTT.

The J gene is TRBJ2-2, the V gene TRBV11-3; maybe TRBD1 (5 bases). V lost 0 bases to trimming and J lost 5 bases, with 7 bases between them. Germline CDR1 SGHNT, CDR2 YENEEA. The CDR3 is made up of 14 amino acids. The CDR3 is CASSLDQGTGELFF. In nucleotides, the CDR3 is TGTGCCAGCAGCTTAGACCAGGGAACCGGGGAGCTGTTTTTT.

The chain joins TRBV4-1 to TRBJ1-5, with 10 bases identical to TRBD1. Losses at the gene ends were 4 bases for V and 0 bases for J; bases not matched to a gene: 6. The CDR3 runs 17 residues. Germline values: CDR1 MGHRA, CDR2 YSYEKL. The DNA for the CDR3 is TGCGCCAGCAGCCGAACCGGGACAGGGGCTAGCAATCAGCCCCAGCATTTT. Amino acids: CASSRTGTGASNQPQHF.

The chain links TRBV10-3 to TRBJ2-3; no firm D call. The V and J ends lost 3 bases and 1 base respectively, with 5 bases between them. CDR3 length equals 13 residues. CDR1 is ENHRY, CDR2 SYGVKD, per germline. DNA of the CDR3: TGTGCCATCAGTGACTCCGGCACAGATACGCAGTATTTT. This translates into CAISDSGTDTQYF.

The rearrangement uses TRBV11-2 and TRBJ2-1, with no clear D. Trimming removed 1 base at V and 5 bases at J, with 15 bases between. CDR3 size: 16 residues. CDR1 SGHAT and CDR2 FQNNGV come from the germline V gene. The CDR3 DNA is TGTGCCAGCAGCTTAGCGGGTGCGTTGGATGACAATGAGCAGTTCTTC. Translation: CASSLAGALDDNEQFF.